Below are 7 T cell receptor beta chains sequenced from a single sample in a study of blood T cells in healthy people across ages. A sample-barcoded 5' primer and a J-beta primer mix were used in a second PCR of roughly 6 to 11 cycles. TCRdb re-called the 5' RACE reads with MiXCR, one entry per CDR3 protein. The sample lists some 1.4 million distinct CDR3 sequences; 35% to 45% were seen once. The specimen was blood. The source is a woman under 30 in good health.

This clonotype was counted between two and nine times. The chain links TRBV7-2 to TRBJ1-2; 11 bases fit TRBD1. Germline V lookup: CDR1 SGHTA, CDR2 FQGNSA. V shed 1 base, J shed 7 bases, and the junction held 5 bases outside the gene matches. The CDR3 is made up of 15 amino acids. This CDR3 reads CASSLGTGGAFGYTF. The CDR3 nucleotides read TGTGCCAGCAGCTTAGGGACAGGGGGCGCCTTTGGCTACACCTTC.

The J gene is TRBJ2-1, the V gene TRBV29-1; the D gene is possibly TRBD2 (6 bases). V was shortened by 6 bases and J by 0 bases, with 12 bases between the two germline ends. This CDR3 contains 14 residues. The germline gives CDR1 SQVTM, CDR2 ANQGSEA. CDR3 in amino acids: CSVGRGISYNEQFF. The CDR3 DNA reads as TGCAGCGTCGGCCGGGGGATCTCCTACAATGAGCAGTTCTTC.

Concerning this clonotype: Compared with germline, one end of the junction differs, possibly owing to a read error. The chain employs TRBV11-2 and TRBJ2-7; 10 bases align to TRBD2. CDR3 length: 15 residues. Germline V gene lookup returns CDR1 SGHAT and CDR2 FQNNGV. CDR3 sequence: CTSTPGLAIVGEQYF. The CDR3 DNA sequence: TGTACCAGCACCCCGGGACTAGCGATCGTAGGAGAGCAGTACTTC.

This clonotype has a handful of counts. The chain uses TRBV24-1 and TRBJ2-3; 7 positions match TRBD2. After removal of 9 bases from V and 0 bases from J, the junction contained 8 bases not matched to a gene. Germline CDR1 reads KGHDR; CDR2 reads SFDVKD. This CDR3 region has 15 residues. The CDR3 DNA reads as TGTGCCACCTCGGCGGGGGAGAGCAGCACAGATACGCAGTATTTT. Amino acid sequence: CATSAGESSTDTQYF.

In this sample, this clonotype turned up once. The chain joins TRBV6-1 to TRBJ1-2, with D possibly matching TRBD1 (5 bases). Between the trimmed V and J ends, which lost 10 bases and 2 bases, there was a span of 14 bases. CDR3 length: 13 residues. Germline V gene lookup returns CDR1 MNHNS and CDR2 SASEGT. The CDR3 DNA reads as TGTGCCACTAATCTGGCAGGGAACTATGGCTACACCTTC. This codes for CATNLAGNYGYTF.

This clonotype appeared a few times. The chain recombines TRBV7-8 with TRBJ2-4; TRBD1 is a possible D gene (5 bases). The DNA end is a closer match to TRBJ2-7, so the J assignment may be wrong. Germline-derived CDR1 and CDR2 are SGHVS and FQNEAQ. The CDR3 is made up of 15 amino acids. CDR3 coding DNA: TGTGCCAGCAGCTTAGGCACAGGCCACACCTACGAGCAGTACTTC. This codes for CASSLGTGHTYEQYF.

This clonotype was observed a handful of times. The J gene is TRBJ1-6, the V gene TRBV7-9; D is perhaps TRBD1 (6 bases). Trimming stripped 0 bases from V and 7 bases from J, with 13 bases between. CDR3 length: 16 residues. Per germline, CDR1 SEHNR and CDR2 FQNEAQ (reference sequence). The CDR3 loop reads CASSLAPGAQNSPLHF. CDR3 in DNA: TGTGCCAGCAGCTTAGCGCCGGGGGCCCAGAATTCACCCCTCCACTTT.